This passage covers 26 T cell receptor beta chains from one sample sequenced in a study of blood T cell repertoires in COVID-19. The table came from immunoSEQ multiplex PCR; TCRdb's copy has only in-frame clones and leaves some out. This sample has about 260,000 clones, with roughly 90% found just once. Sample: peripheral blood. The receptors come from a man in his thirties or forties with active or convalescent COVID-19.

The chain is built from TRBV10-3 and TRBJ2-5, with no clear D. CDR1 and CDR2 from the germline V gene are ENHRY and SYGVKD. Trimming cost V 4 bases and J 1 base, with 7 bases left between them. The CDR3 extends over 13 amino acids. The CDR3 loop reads CAISARGQETQYF. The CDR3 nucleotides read TGTGCCATCAGTGCTAGAGGCCAAGAGACCCAGTACTTC.

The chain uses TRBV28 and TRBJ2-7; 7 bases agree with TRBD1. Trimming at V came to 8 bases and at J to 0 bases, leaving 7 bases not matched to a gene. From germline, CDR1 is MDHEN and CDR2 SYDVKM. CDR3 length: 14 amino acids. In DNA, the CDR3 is TGTGCCAGCCCCGAGGGGGCCGACTCCTACGAGCAGTACTTC. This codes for CASPEGADSYEQYF.

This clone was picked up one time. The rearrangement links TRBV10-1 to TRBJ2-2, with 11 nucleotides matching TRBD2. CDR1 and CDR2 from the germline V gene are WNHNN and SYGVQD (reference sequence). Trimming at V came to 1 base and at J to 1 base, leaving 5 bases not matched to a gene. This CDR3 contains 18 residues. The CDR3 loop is CASSEWTSGFENTGELFF. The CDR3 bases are TGCGCCAGCAGTGAGTGGACTAGCGGGTTTGAGAACACCGGGGAGCTGTTTTTT.

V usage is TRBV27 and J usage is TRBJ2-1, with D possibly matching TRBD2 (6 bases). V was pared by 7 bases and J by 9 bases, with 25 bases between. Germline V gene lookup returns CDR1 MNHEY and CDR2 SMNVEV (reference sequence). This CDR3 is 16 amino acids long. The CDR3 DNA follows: TGTGCCAGCATGCGTACCCGCTCCGGGGGTCGCGTTGAGCAGTTCTTC. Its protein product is CASMRTRSGGRVEQFF.

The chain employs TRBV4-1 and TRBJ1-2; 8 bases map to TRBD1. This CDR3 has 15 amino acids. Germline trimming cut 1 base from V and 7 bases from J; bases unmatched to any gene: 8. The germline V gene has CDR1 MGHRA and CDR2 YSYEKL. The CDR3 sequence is CASSQVGQGAFGYTF. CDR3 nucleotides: TGCGCCAGCAGCCAAGTTGGGCAGGGGGCTTTTGGCTACACCTTC.

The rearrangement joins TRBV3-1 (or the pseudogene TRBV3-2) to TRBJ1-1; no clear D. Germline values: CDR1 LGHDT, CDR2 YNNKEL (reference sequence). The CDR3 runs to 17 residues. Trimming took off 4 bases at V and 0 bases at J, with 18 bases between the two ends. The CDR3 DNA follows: TGTGCCAGCAGCCGCAGAGGGCTGTCAAACATGAACACTGAAGCTTTCTTT. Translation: CASSRRGLSNMNTEAFF.

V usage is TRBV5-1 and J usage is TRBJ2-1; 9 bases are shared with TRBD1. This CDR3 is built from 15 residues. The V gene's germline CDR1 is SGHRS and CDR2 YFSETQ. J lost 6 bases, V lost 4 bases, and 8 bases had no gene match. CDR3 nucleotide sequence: TGCGCCAGCAGCCCACCGGGACAGGGTTTCAATGAGCAGTTCTTC. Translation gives CASSPPGQGFNEQFF.

The CDR3 nucleotides read TGTGCCAGCAGTTACCTGGGACAGGGGGCGCGGGAGCAGTACTTC. It specifies CASSYLGQGAREQYF. The J gene is TRBJ2-7, the V gene TRBV6-2 or TRBV6-3; TRBD1 aligns across 12 bases. CDR1 and CDR2 (germline): MNHEY, SVGEGT. The J segment lost 7 bases and the V segment lost 2 bases, leaving 6 bases of the junction unmatched. The CDR3 covers 15 residues.

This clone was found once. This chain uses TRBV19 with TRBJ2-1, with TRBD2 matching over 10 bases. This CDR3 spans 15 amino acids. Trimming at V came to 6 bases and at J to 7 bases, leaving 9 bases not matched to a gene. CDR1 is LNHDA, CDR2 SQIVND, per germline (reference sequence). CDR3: CASSLGLAMLNEQFF. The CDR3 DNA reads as TGTGCCAGTAGCCTGGGACTAGCGATGCTGAATGAGCAGTTCTTC.

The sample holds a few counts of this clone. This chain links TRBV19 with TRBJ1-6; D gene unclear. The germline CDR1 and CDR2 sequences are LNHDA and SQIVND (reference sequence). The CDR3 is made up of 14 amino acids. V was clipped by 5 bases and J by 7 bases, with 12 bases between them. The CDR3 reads CASSPGGFNSPLHF. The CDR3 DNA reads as TGTGCCAGTAGTCCGGGTGGATTCAATTCACCCCTCCACTTT.

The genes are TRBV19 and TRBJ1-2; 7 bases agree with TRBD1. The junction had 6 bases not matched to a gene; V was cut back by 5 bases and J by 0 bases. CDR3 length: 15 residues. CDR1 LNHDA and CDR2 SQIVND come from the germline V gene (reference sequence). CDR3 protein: CASSLRDRANYGYTF. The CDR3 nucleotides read TGTGCCAGTAGTCTCCGGGACAGAGCTAACTATGGCTACACCTTC.

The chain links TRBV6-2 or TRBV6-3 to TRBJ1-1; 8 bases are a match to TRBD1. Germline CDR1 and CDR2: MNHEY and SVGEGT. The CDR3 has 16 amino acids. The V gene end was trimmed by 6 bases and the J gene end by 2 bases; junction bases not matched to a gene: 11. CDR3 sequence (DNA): TGTGCCAGCAGCTCTCGGACAGGGCAAGCAAACACTGAAGCTTTCTTT. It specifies CASSSRTGQANTEAFF.

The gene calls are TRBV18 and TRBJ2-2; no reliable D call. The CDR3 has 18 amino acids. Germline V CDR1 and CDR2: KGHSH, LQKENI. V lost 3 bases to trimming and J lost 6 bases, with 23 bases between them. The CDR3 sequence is CASSPSGNPGSPPGELFF. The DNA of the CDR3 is TGTGCCAGCTCACCTTCTGGAAATCCCGGGTCCCCGCCCGGGGAGCTGTTTTTT.

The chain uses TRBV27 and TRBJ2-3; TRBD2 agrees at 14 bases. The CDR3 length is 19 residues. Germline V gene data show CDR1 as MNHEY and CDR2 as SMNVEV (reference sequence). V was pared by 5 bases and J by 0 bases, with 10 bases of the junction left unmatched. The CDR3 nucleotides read TGTGCCAGCAGTATAGGACTAGCGGGGGGCCTTGCTAGCACAGATACGCAGTATTTT. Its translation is CASSIGLAGGLASTDTQYF.

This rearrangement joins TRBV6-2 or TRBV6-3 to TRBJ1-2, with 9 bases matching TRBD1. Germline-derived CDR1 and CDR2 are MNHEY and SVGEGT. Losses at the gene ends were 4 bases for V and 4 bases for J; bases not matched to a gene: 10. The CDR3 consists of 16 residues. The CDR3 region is CASSFRDRVIVYGYTF. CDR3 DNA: TGTGCCAGCAGTTTCCGGGACAGGGTAATCGTCTATGGCTACACCTTC.

The CDR3 region has the DNA TGTGCCAGCAGCTTGGCGACTGAAGCTTTCTTT. Its protein is CASSLATEAFF. V usage is TRBV5-8 and J usage is TRBJ1-1; no reliable D call. This CDR3 spans 11 amino acids. Germline CDR1 SGHTS, CDR2 YDEGEE. Trimming shortened V by 0 bases and J by 5 bases, and 2 bases separated the two germline ends.

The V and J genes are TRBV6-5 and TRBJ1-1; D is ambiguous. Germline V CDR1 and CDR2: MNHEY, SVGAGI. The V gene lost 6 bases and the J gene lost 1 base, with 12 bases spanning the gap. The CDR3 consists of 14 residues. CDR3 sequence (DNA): TGTGCCAGCAGCCAAAATTCAGAGAACACTGAAGCTTTCTTT. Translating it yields CASSQNSENTEAFF.

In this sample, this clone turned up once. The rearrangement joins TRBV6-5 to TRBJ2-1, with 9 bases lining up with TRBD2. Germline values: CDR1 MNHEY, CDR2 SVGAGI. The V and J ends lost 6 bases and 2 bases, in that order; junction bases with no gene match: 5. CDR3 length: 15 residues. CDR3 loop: CASSPIAGAYNEQFF. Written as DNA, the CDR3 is TGTGCCAGCAGCCCGATAGCGGGGGCCTACAATGAGCAGTTCTTC.

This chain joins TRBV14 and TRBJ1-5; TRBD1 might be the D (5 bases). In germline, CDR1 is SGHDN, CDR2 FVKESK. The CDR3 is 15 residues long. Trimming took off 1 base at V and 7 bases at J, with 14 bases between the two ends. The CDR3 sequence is CASSQAAGIRQPQHF. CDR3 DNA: TGTGCCAGCAGCCAAGCGGCAGGGATACGCCAGCCCCAGCATTTT.

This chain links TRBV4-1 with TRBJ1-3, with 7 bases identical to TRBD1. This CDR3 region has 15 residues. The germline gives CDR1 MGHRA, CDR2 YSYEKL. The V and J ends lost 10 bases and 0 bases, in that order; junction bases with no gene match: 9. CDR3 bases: TGCGCCACGGGTGAGGGGGCCCACTCTGGAAACACCATATATTTT. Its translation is CATGEGAHSGNTIYF.

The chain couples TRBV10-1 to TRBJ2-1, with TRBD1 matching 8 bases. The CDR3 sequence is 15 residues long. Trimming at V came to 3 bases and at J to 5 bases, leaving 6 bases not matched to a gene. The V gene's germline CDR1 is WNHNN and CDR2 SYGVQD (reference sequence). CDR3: CASSDPGQGDNEQFF. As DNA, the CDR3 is TGCGCCAGCAGTGACCCCGGACAGGGTGACAATGAGCAGTTCTTC.

This chain's CDR3 is CASSREGQGTIDTQYF. Here the CDR3 DNA reads TGCGCCAGCAGTCGTGAGGGACAGGGTACTATAGATACGCAGTATTTT. The chain has TRBV4-1 and TRBJ2-3, with 9 bases identical to TRBD1. The germline CDR1 and CDR2 sequences are MGHRA and YSYEKL. CDR3 size: 16 residues. Losses at the gene ends were 6 bases for V and 5 bases for J; bases not matched to a gene: 12.

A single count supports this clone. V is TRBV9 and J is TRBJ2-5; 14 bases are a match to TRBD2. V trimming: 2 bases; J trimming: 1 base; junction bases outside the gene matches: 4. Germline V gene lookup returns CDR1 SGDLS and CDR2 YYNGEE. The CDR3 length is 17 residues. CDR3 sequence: CASSVGTSGGVQETQYF. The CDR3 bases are TGTGCCAGCAGCGTGGGGACTAGCGGGGGAGTCCAAGAGACCCAGTACTTC.

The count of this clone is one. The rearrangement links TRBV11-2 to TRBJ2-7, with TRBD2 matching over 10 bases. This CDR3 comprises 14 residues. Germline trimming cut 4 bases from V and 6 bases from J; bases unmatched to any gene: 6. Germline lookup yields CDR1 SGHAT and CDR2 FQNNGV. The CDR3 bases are TGTGCCAGCAGCTCTAGCGGGGGTCCGTCCGAGCAGTACTTC. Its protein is CASSSSGGPSEQYF.

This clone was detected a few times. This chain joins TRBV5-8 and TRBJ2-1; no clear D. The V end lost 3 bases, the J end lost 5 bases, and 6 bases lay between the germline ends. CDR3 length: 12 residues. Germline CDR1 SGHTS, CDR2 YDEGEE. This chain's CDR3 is CASSWSDNEQFF. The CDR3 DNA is TGTGCCAGCAGCTGGAGCGACAATGAGCAGTTCTTC.

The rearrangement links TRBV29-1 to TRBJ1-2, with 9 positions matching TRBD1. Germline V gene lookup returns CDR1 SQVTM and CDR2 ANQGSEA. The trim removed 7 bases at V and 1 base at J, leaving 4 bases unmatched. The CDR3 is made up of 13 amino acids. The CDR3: CSDRTGVNYGYTF. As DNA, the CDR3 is TGCAGCGATCGGACAGGGGTTAACTATGGCTACACCTTC. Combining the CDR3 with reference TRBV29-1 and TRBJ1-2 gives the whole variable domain SAVISQKPSRDICQRGTSLTIQCQVDSQVTMMFWYRQQPGQSLTLIATANQGSEATYESGFVIDKFPISRPNLTFSTLTVSNMSPEDSSIYLCSDRTGVNYGYTFGSGTRLTVV.